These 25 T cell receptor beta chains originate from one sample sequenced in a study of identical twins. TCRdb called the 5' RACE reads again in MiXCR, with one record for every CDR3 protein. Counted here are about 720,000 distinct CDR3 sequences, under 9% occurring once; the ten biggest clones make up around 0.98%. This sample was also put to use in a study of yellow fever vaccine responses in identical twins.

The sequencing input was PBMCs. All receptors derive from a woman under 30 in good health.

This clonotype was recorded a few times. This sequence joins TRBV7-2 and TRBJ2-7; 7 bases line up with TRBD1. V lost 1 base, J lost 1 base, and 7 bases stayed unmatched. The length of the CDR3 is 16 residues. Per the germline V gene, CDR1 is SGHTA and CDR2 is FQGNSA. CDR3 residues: CASSLDSGTVSYEQYF. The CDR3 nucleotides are TGTGCCAGCAGCTTAGATTCTGGGACAGTATCCTACGAGCAGTACTTC.

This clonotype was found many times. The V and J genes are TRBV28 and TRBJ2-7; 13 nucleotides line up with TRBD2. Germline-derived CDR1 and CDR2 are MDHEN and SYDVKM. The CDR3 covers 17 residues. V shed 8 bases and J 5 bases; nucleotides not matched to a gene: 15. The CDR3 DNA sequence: TGTGCCAGCGGGGGACTAGCGGGAACTTGGGGACTTAACGAGCAGTACTTC. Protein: CASGGLAGTWGLNEQYF.

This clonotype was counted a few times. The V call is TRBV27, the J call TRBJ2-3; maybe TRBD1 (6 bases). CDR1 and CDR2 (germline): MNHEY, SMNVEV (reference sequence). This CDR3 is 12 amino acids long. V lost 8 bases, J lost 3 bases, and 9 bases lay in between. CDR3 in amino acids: CASLDRTDTQYF. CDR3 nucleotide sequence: TGTGCCAGCCTTGACAGGACAGATACGCAGTATTTT.

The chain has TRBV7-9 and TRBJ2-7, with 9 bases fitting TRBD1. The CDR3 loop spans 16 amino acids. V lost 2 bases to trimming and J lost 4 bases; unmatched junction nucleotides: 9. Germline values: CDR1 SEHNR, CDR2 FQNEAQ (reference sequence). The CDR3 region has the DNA TGTGCCAGCAGCTTATCAATGACAGGGGGTCTTTACGAGCAGTACTTC. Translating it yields CASSLSMTGGLYEQYF.

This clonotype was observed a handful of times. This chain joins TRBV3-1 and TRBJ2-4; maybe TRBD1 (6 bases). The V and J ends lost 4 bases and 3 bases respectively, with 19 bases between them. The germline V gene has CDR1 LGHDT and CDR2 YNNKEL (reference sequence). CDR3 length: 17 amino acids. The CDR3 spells CASSPSGAGLGKNIQYF. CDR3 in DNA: TGTGCCAGCAGCCCCTCAGGGGCAGGGCTGGGCAAAAACATTCAGTACTTC.

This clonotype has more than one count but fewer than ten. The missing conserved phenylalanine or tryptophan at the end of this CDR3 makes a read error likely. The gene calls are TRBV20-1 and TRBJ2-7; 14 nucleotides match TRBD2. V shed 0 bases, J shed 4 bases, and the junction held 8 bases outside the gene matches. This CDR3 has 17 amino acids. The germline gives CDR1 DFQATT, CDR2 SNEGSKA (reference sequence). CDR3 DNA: TGCAGTGCTAGAGATAGGACTAGCGGGAGGCCCGTTTACGAGCAGTACTCC. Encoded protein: CSARDRTSGRPVYEQYS.

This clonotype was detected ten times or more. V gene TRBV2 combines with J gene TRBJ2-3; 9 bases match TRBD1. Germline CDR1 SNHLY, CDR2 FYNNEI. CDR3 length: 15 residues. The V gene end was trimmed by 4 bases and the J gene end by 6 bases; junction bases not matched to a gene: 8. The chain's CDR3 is CASSVFGTGSDTQYF. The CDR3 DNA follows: TGTGCCAGCAGTGTGTTCGGGACAGGGTCGGATACGCAGTATTTT.

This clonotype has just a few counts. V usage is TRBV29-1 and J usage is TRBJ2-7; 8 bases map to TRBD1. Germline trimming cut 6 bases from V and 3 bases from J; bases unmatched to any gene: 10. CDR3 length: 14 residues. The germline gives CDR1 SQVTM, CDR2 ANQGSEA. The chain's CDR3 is CSVRLADRDYEQYF. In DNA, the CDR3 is TGCAGCGTCCGCTTAGCGGACAGGGACTACGAGCAGTACTTC.

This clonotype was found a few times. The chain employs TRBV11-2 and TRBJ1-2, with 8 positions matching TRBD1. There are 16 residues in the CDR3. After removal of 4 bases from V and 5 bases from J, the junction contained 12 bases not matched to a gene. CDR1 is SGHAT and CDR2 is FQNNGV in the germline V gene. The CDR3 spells CASSSEGRDRLYGYTF. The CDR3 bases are TGTGCCAGCAGCTCCGAGGGAAGGGACAGGCTATATGGCTACACCTTC.

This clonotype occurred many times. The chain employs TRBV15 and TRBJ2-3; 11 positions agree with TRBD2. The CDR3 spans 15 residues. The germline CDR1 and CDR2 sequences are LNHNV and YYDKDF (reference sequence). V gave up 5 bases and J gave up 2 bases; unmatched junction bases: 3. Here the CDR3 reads CATSGSGRDTDTQYF. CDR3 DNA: TGTGCCACCAGCGGTAGCGGGAGGGACACAGATACGCAGTATTTT.

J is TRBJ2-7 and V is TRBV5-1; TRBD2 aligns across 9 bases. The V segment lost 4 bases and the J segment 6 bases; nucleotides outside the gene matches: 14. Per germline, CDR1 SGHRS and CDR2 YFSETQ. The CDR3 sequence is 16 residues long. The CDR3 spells CASSHPPGLASSEQYF. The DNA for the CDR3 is TGCGCCAGCAGCCATCCGCCGGGACTAGCCTCGTCCGAGCAGTACTTC.

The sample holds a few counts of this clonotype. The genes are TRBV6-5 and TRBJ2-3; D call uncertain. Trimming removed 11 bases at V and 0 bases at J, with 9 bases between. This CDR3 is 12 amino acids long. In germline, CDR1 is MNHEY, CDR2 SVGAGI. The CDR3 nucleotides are TGTGCCGCCAAAGCTAGCACAGATACGCAGTATTTT. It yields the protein CAAKASTDTQYF.

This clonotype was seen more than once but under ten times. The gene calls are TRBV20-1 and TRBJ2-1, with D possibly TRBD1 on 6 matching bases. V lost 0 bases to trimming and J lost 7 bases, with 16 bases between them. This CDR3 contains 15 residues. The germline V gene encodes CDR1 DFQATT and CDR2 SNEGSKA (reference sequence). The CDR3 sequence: CSARDLMDSLNEQFF. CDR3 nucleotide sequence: TGCAGTGCTAGAGATCTAATGGACAGTCTTAATGAGCAGTTCTTC.

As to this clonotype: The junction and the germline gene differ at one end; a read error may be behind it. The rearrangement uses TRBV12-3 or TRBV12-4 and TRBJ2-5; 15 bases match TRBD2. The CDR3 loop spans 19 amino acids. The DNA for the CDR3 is TGTGCCTGCAGTTTAGGGACCGGGACTAGCGGGGGGCGGGGAGAGACCCAGTACTTC. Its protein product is CACSLGTGTSGGRGETQYF.

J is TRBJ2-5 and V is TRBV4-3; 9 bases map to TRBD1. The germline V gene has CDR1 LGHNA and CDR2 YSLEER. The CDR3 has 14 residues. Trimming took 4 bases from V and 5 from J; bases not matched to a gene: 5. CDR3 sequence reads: CASSLGTGIETQYF. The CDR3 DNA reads TGCGCCAGCAGCCTTGGGACAGGGATCGAGACCCAGTACTTC.

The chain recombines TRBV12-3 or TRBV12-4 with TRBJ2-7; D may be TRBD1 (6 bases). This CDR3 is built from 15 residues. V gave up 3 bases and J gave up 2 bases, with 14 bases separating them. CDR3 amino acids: CASSFQGKAPYEQYF. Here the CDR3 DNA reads TGTGCCAGCAGTTTTCAGGGGAAAGCTCCCTACGAGCAGTACTTC.

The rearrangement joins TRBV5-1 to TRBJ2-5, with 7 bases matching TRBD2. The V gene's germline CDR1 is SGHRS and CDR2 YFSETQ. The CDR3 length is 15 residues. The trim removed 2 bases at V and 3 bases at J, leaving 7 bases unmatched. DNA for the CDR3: TGCGCCAGCAGCTTCGGTGGGGGGGGGAAAGAGACCCAGTACTTC. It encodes CASSFGGGGKETQYF.

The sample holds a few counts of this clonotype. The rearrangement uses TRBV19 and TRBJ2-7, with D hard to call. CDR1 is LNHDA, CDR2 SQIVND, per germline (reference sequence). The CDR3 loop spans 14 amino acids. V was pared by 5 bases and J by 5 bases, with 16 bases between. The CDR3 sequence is CASSLYGFTDEQYF. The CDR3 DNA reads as TGTGCCAGTAGTCTCTACGGGTTTACGGACGAGCAGTACTTC.

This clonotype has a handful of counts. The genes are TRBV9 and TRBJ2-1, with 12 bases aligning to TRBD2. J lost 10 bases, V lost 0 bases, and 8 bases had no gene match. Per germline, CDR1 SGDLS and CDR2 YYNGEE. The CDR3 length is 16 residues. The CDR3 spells CASSVGASGGAEEQFF. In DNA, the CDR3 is TGTGCCAGCAGCGTAGGGGCTAGCGGGGGGGCCGAGGAGCAGTTCTTC.

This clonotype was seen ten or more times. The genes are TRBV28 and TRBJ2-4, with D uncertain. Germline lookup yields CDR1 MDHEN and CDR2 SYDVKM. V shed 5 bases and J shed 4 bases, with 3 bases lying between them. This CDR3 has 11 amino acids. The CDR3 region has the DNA TGTGCCAGCAGTACAAAAAACATTCAGTACTTC. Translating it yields CASSTKNIQYF.

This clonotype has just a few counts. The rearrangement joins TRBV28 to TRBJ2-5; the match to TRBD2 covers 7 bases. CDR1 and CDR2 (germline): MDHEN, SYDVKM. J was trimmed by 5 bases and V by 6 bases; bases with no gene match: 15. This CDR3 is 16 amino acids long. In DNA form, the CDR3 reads TGTGCCAGCAGCCCTTTTATCCGAGGACTAGTCGAGACCCAGTACTTC. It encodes CASSPFIRGLVETQYF.

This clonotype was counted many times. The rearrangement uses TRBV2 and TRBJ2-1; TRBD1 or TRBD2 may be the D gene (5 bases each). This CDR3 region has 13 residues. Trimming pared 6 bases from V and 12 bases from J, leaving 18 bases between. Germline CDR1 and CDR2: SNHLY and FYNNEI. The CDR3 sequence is CASRGTAKLGQFF. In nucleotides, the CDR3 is TGTGCCAGCAGAGGGACGGCCAAGTTAGGGCAGTTCTTC.

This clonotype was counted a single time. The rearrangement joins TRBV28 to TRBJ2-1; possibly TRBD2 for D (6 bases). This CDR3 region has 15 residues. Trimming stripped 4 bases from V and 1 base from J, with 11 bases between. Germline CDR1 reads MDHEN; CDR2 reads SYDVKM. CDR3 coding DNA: TGTGCCAGCAGTTCGGGACTCCGATCCTACAATGAGCAGTTCTTC. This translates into CASSSGLRSYNEQFF.

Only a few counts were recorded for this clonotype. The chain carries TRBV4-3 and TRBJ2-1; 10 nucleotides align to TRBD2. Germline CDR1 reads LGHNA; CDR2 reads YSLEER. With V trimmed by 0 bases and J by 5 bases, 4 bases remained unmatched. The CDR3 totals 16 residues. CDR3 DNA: TGCGCCAGCAGCCAAGAAATGACTAGCGGGCACAATGAGCAGTTCTTC. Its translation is CASSQEMTSGHNEQFF.

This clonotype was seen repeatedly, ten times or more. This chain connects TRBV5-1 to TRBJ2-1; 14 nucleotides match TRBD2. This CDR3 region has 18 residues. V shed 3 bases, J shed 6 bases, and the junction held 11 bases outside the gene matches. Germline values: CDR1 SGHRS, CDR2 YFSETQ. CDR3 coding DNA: TGCGCCAGCAGCTGGACTAGCGGGGGGAACCTCTTGCCCAATGAGCAGTTCTTC. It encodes CASSWTSGGNLLPNEQFF. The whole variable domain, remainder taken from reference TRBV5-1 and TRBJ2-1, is KAGVTQTPRYLIKTRGQQVTLSCSPISGHRSVSWYQQTPGQGLQFLFEYFSETQRNKGNFPGRFSGRQFSNSRSEMNVSTLELGDSALYLCASSWTSGGNLLPNEQFFGPGTRLTVL.